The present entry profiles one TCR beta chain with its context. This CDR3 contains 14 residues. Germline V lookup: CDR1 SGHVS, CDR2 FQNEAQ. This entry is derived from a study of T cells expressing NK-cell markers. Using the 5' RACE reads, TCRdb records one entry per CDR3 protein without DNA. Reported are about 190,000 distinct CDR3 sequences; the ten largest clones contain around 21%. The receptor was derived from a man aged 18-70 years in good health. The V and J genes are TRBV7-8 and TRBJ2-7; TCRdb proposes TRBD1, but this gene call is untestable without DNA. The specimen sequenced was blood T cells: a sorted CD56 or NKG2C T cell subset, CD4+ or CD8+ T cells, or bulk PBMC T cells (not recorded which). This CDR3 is CASHTGERSYEQYF.